The clone carrying this T cell receptor beta chain was recorded once. Its matching antigen is unknown. The record originates from a study of cytomegalovirus exposure and HLA in healthy donors. Study observations and caveats: In a later analysis, most CMV-associated TCR beta chains appeared HLA-restricted. Several of the most significant clusters appeared linked to common viral pathogens, based on a later analysis.

Primers for the PCR totalled 60 Vbeta and 13 Jbeta. Original methodology: The authors later counted 70 million to 85 million unique TCR beta chains, 9 million to 14 million of them shared. Sequencing used immunoSEQ multiplex PCR; TCRdb keeps in-frame clones, though not all of them. The V and J calls and clone size come from that table; D and trimming were worked out from the DNA. The sample has roughly 130,000 clones, over 75% seen once. Healthy people donating bone marrow made up the donors. The sample taken for sequencing was PBMCs. This receptor was taken from a man aged 40-50 years in good health and CMV-seronegative.

The CDR3 here is CASSLSARTGLYF. CDR3 bases: TGTGCCAGCAGTTTATCGGCTAGGACAGGCCTGTATTTT. The rearrangement uses TRBV27 and TRBJ2-3; 7 bases agree with TRBD1. The germline gives CDR1 MNHEY, CDR2 SMNVEV (reference sequence). The CDR3 consists of 13 residues. J lost 14 bases, V lost 0 bases, and 8 bases had no gene match.